Below are 3 T cell receptor beta chains sequenced from a single sample in a study of a mutant IDH1 vaccine in newly diagnosed glioma (TCRdb year 2021). The protocol used for the library was the immunoSEQ multiplex PCR assay. Imported from immuneACCESS, the table was reduced by TCRdb to in-frame sequences with V and J called. These copies leave out some clones; in studies compared against another copy, an unresolved V gene accounts for under half, and the cause of the remainder is not known. Present in this sample are fewer than 65,000 clones, about four fifths of which were seen just once. 5% to 6.5% of the sample comes from the top ten. Antigen specificity for these receptors is unknown. The label giving this sample's time point can be read as: week 11, during vaccination. Each vaccine dose, consisting of 300 ug of a 20-mer mutant IDH1 peptide in Montanide, was administered subcutaneously with topical imiquimod.

Sequenced material: PBMCs, taken from a glioma patient whose treatment included an IDH1 peptide vaccine. The receptors were gathered from a man in his forties or fifties with glioma.

The chain has TRBV7-9 and TRBJ1-2, with 7 bases that match TRBD1. Germline lookup yields CDR1 SEHNR and CDR2 FQNEAQ (reference sequence). CDR3 length: 15 amino acids. Unmatched junction bases numbered 10, after V lost 5 bases and J lost 4 bases. CDR3 bases: TGTGCCAGCAGCCCAAGCTCAGGGGGTAGCTATGGCTACACCTTC. It codes for CASSPSSGGSYGYTF.

This clone showed up just a few times. This sequence joins TRBV19 and TRBJ1-2; D not certain. V gave up 2 bases and J gave up 4 bases, with 5 bases separating them. Germline CDR1 is LNHDA and CDR2 is SQIVND (reference sequence). This CDR3 is built from 12 residues. The CDR3 spells CASSIHRYGYTF. The CDR3, as DNA: TGTGCCAGTAGTATACACCGCTATGGCTACACCTTC.

This chain connects TRBV2 to TRBJ1-2, with D tentatively TRBD1 (5 bases). The CDR3 length is 12 residues. Trimming cost V 7 bases and J 12 bases, with 18 bases left between them. Germline V gives CDR1 SNHLY, CDR2 FYNNEI. CDR3 nucleotides: TGTGCCAGCAAGGAGTTGGTTTTAGGGGACACCTTC. This codes for CASKELVLGDTF.